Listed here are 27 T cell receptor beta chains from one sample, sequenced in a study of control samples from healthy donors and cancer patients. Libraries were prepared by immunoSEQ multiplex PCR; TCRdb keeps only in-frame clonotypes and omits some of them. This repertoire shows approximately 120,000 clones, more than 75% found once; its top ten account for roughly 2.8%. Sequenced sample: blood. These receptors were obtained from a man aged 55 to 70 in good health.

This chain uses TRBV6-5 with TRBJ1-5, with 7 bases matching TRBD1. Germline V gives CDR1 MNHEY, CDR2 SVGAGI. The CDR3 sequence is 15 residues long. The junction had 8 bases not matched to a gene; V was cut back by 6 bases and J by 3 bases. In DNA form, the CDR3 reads TGTGCCAGCAGCAGACGGGGACAGCCCAATCAGCCCCAGCATTTT. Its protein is CASSRRGQPNQPQHF.

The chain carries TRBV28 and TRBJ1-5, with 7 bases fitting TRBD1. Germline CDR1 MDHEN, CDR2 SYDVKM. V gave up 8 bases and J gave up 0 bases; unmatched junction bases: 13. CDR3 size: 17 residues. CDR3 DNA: TGTGCCAGCGGTCCCGGGACAGACAGTCTTAGCAATCAGCCCCAGCATTTT. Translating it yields CASGPGTDSLSNQPQHF.

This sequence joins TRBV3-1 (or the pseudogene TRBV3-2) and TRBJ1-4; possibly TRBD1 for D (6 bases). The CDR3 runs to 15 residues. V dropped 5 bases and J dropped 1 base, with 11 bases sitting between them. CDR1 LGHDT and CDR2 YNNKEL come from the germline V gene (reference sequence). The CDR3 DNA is TGTGCCAGCAGCAAAACACAGGGAACTAATGAAAAACTGTTTTTT. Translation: CASSKTQGTNEKLFF.

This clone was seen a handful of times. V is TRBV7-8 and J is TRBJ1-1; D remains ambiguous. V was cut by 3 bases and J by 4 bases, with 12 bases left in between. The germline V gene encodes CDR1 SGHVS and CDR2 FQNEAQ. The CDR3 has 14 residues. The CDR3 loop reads CASSLAGFITEAFF. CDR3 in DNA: TGTGCCAGCAGCTTGGCGGGGTTTATCACTGAAGCTTTCTTT.

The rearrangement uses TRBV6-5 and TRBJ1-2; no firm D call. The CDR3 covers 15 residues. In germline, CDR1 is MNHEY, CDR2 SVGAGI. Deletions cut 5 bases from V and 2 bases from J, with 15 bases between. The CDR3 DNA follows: TGTGCCAGCAGTCAGAACGTCCTCCCGAACTATGGCTACACCTTC. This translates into CASSQNVLPNYGYTF.

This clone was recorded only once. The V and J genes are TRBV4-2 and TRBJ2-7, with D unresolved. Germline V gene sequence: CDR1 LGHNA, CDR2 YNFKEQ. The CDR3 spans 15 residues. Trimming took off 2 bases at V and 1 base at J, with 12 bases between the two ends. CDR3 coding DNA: TGTGCCAGCAGCCAACCTGCCGACGGATCCTACGAGCAGTACTTC. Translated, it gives CASSQPADGSYEQYF.

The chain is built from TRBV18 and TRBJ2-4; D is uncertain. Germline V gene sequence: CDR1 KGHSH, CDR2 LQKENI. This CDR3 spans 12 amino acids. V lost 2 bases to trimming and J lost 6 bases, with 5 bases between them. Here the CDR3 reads CASSPWGNIQYF. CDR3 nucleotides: TGTGCCAGCTCACCATGGGGAAACATTCAGTACTTC.

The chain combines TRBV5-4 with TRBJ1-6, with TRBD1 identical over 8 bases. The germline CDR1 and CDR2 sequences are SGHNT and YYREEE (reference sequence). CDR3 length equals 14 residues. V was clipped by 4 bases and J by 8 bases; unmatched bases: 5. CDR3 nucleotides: TGTGCCAGCAGCGAGGACAGGGTTTATTCACCCCTCCACTTT. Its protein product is CASSEDRVYSPLHF. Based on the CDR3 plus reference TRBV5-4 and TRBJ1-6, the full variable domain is ETGVTQSPTHLIKTRGQQVTLRCSSQSGHNTVSWYQQALGQGPQFIFQYYREEENGRGNFPPRFSGLQFPNYSSELNVNALELDDSALYLCASSEDRVYSPLHFGNGTRLTVT.

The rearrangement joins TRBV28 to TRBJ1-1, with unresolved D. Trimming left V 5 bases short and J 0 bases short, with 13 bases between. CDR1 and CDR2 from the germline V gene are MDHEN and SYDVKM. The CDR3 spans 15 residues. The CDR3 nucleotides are TGTGCCAGCAGTCCGCCACCGGTGATGAACACTGAAGCTTTCTTT. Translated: CASSPPPVMNTEAFF.

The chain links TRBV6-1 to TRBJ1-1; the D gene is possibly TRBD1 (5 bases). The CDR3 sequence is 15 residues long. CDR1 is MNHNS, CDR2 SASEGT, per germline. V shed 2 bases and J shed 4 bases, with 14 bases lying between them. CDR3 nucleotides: TGTGCCAGCAGTGAATCTAGGGGCGCAGGCACTGAAGCTTTCTTT. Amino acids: CASSESRGAGTEAFF.

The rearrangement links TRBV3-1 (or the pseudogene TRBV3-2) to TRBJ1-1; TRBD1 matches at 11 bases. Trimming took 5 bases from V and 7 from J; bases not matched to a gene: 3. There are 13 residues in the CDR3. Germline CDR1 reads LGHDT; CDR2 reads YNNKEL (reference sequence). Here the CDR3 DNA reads TGTGCCAGCAGCTTTGGGACAGGGGGTGAAGCTTTCTTT. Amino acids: CASSFGTGGEAFF.

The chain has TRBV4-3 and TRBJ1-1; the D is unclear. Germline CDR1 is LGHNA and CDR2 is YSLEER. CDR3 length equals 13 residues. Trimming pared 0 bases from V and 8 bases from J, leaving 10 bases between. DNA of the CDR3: TGCGCCAGCAGCCAAGATTGGGGTTTAGAAGCTTTCTTT. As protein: CASSQDWGLEAFF.

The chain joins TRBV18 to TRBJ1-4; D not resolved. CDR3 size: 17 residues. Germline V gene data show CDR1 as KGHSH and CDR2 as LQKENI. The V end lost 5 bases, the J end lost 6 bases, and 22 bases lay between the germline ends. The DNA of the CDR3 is TGTGCCAGCTCATCAATGTCGAGGGATGTAGGAGATGAAAAACTGTTTTTT. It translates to CASSSMSRDVGDEKLFF. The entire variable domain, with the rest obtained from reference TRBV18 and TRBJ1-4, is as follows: NAGVMQNPRHLVRRRGQEARLRCSPMKGHSHVYWYRQLPEEGLKFMVYLQKENIIDESGMPKERFSAEFPKEGPSILRIQQVVRGDSAAYFCASSSMSRDVGDEKLFFGSGTQLSVL.

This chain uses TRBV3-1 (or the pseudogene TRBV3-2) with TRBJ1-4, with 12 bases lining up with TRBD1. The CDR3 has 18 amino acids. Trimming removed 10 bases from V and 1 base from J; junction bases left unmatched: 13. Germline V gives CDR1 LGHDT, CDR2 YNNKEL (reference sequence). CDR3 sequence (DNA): TGTGCCAAACGGGACAGGGGGCGCATATTAAGAACTAATGAAAAACTGTTTTTT. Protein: CAKRDRGRILRTNEKLFF.

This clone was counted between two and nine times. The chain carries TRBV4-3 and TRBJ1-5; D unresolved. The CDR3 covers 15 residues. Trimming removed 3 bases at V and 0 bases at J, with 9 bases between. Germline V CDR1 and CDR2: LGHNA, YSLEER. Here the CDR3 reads CASSHDGNSNQPQHF. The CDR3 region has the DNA TGCGCCAGCAGCCACGACGGTAATAGCAATCAGCCCCAGCATTTT.

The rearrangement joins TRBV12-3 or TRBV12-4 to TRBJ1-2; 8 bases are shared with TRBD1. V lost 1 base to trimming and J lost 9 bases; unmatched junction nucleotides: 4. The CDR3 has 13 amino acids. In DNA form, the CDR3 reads TGTGCCAGCAGTTTAGAGGACAGGGCACGCTACACCTTC. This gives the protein CASSLEDRARYTF.

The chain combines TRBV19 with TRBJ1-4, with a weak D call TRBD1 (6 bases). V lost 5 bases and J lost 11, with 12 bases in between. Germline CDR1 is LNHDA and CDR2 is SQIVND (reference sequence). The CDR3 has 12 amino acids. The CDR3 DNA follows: TGTGCCAGTAGTTCTAAGGGGGTGAAACTGTTTTTT. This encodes CASSSKGVKLFF.

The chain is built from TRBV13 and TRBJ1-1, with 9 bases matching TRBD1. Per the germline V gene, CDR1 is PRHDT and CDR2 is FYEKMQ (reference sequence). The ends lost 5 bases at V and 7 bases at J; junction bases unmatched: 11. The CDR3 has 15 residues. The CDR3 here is CASSRTGTGSGEAFF. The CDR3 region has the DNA TGTGCCAGCAGCAGAACCGGGACAGGGAGCGGTGAAGCTTTCTTT.

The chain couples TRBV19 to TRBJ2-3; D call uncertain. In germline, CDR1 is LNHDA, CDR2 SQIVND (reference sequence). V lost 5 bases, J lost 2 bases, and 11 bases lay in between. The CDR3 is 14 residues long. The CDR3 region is CASSQPGFTDTQYF. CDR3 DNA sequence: TGTGCCAGTAGTCAACCTGGGTTCACAGATACGCAGTATTTT.

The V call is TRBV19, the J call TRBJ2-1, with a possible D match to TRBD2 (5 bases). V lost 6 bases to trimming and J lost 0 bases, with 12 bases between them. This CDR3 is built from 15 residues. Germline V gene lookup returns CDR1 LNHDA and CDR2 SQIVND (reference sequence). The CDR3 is CASRALANSYNEQFF. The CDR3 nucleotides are TGTGCCAGTAGAGCTTTAGCGAACTCCTACAATGAGCAGTTCTTC.

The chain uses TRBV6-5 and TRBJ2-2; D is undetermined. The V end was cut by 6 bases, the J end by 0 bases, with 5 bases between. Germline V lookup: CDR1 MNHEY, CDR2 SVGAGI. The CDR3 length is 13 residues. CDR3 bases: TGTGCCAGCAGATTTCCGAACACCGGGGAGCTGTTTTTT. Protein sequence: CASRFPNTGELFF.

The CDR3 sequence: CASSATENIQYF. The CDR3 coding sequence is TGTGCCAGCAGCGCCACAGAAAACATTCAGTACTTC. This chain connects TRBV7-9 to TRBJ2-4; D remains ambiguous. This CDR3 region has 12 residues. V lost 5 bases, J lost 5 bases, and 7 bases lay in between. Germline V lookup: CDR1 SEHNR, CDR2 FQNEAQ (reference sequence).

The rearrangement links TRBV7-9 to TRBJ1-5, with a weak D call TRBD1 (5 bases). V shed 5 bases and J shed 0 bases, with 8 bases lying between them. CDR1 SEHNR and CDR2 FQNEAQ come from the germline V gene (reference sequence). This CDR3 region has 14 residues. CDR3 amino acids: CASSEGTSNQPQHF. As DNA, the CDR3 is TGTGCCAGCAGCGAGGGGACTAGCAATCAGCCCCAGCATTTT.

This CDR3 reads CASSPGTQYGYTF. For the CDR3, the DNA is TGTGCCAGCAGCCCCGGGACACAGTATGGCTACACCTTC. The rearrangement joins TRBV11-2 to TRBJ1-2; a possible D gene is TRBD1 (6 bases). V shed 5 bases and J shed 5 bases, with 12 bases lying between them. The germline CDR1 and CDR2 sequences are SGHAT and FQNNGV. The length of the CDR3 is 13 residues.

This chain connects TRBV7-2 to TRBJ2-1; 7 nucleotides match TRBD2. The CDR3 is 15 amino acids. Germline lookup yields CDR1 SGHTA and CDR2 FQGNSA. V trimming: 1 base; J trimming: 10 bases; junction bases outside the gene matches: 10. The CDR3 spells CASSLGTRAMREQFF. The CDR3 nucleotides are TGTGCCAGCAGCTTAGGGACTAGGGCGATGCGAGAGCAGTTCTTC.

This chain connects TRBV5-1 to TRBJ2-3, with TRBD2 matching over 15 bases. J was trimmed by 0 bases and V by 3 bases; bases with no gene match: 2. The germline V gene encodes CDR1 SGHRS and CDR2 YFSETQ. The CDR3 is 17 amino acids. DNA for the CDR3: TGCGCCAGCAGCTCCGGGACTAGCGGGGGGAGCACAGATACGCAGTATTTT. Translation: CASSSGTSGGSTDTQYF.

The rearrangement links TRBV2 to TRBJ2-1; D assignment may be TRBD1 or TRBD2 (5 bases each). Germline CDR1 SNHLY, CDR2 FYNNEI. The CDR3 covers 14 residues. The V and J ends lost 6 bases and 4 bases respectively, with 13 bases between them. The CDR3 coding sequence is TGTGCCAGCAGGAGGGGACCTTTATACAATGAGCAGTTCTTC. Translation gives CASRRGPLYNEQFF.